The clone carrying this TCR beta chain was counted once. Antigen unknown. Germline V lookup: CDR1 ENHRY, CDR2 SYGVKD. This CDR3 region has 15 residues. This record comes from a study of cytomegalovirus exposure and HLA in healthy donors. General study results and limits: TCR beta sequences reportedly predicted most subjects' HLA-A and HLA-B alleles accurately.

Researchers ran the PCR with 60 Vbeta and 13 Jbeta primers. Assay: immunoSEQ multiplex PCR; the TCRdb copy retains only in-frame clones and omits some. The sample has 150,000 or so clones; around two thirds are singletons. Healthy bone marrow donors formed the donor group. Source material: PBMCs. This TCR was recovered from a man aged 18 to 29 in good health and CMV-seropositive. This chain connects TRBV10-3 to TRBJ2-5; TRBD2 matches 7 bases. The tail of the sequence fits TRBJ2-7 better, so the J call may be wrong. Here the CDR3 reads CAISEPAGDVNEQYF. CDR3 nucleotides: TGTGCCATCAGTGAGCCGGCGGGAGATGTAAACGAGCAGTACTTC.